This T cell receptor beta chain is drawn from a study of identical twins. About this clonotype itself: Its antigen is unknown.

The V gene's germline CDR1 is MDHEN and CDR2 SYDVKM. V was pared by 2 bases and J by 1 base, with 13 bases of the junction left unmatched. The CDR3 spans 18 residues. MiXCR, run by TCRdb on the 5' RACE reads, gives a single entry per CDR3 protein. The table shows 200,000 to 250,000 distinct CDR3 sequences, with around 8.1% occurring only once. Study outcomes and limitations: Modelling underestimated the level of out-of-frame TCR alpha sharing observed in monozygotic twins. Cross-sectional statistical analysis, not tracking of the same donors, underpinned the conclusions. Insertions ran lower in abundant cord blood beta clonotypes, though not in memory repertoires.

These data were likewise used in another study, on yellow fever vaccine responses in identical twins. According to that study: As reported, the vaccine T cell response of twins seemed partly convergent and partly personalized.

This sequence was found in a woman aged 18 to 35 in good health. J is TRBJ1-1 and V is TRBV28, with 7 bases identical to TRBD1. Sequencing used memory (CD45RO+) T cells sorted from blood. The CDR3 protein is CASSLPPGTAIPNTEAFF. The CDR3 region has the DNA TGTGCCAGCAGTTTACCCCCCGGGACAGCGATTCCGAACACTGAAGCTTTCTTT.